The 4 T cell receptor beta chains in this list originate from one sample, sequenced in a study of cytomegalovirus exposure and HLA in healthy donors. Primers: 60 Vbeta forward and 13 Jbeta reverse. Some clones are missing from TCRdb's copy, which holds only in-frame ones; the method was immunoSEQ multiplex PCR. Here the sample spans about 150,000 clones, approximately 80% being singletons. Sequenced material: PBMCs. All receptors derive from a man between 25 and 39 years old in good health and CMV-seropositive.

In the case of this clone: The junction and the germline gene differ at one end; a read error may be behind it. The chain recombines TRBV28 with TRBJ2-4; TRBD2 matches 8 bases. Germline lookup yields CDR1 MDHEN and CDR2 SYDVKM. This CDR3 has 16 residues. CDR3 in amino acids: CASSLIIAGTKNIQCF. The CDR3 nucleotides read TGTGCCAGCAGTTTAATAATAGCGGGAACCAAAAACATTCAGTGCTTC. The variable domain in full, with the rest retrieved from reference TRBV28 and TRBJ2-4, is DVKVTQSSRYLVKRTGEKVFLECVQDMDHENMFWYRQDPGLGLRLIYFSYDVKMKEKGDIPEGYSVSREKKERFSLILESASTNQTSMYLCASSLIIAGTKNIQCFGAGTRLSVL.

This clone was detected only a few times. This chain uses TRBV5-6 with TRBJ1-6; D uncertain. This CDR3 has 14 residues. Trimming shortened V by 0 bases and J by 9 bases, and 10 bases separated the two germline ends. The V gene's germline CDR1 is SGHDT and CDR2 YYEEEE. DNA of the CDR3: TGTGCCAGCAGCTTGGCCGGGGTCAGTTCACCCCTCCACTTT. It is translated as CASSLAGVSSPLHF.

The chain combines TRBV28 with TRBJ2-1, with D hard to call. The ends were cut back, 6 bases at V and 0 bases at J, with 15 bases in the middle. CDR1 is MDHEN, CDR2 SYDVKM, per germline. The CDR3 runs 16 residues. In DNA form, the CDR3 reads TGTGCCAGCAGGGAGAGAGACGGAACCTCCTACAATGAGCAGTTCTTC. Protein sequence: CASRERDGTSYNEQFF.

This clone has only one observation. This chain joins TRBV6-5 and TRBJ2-7; D possibly corresponds to TRBD2 (5 bases). This CDR3 has 13 residues. With 4 bases removed from V and 4 bases from J, the gap between germline ends came to 11 bases. CDR1 is MNHEY, CDR2 SVGAGI, per germline. CDR3 region: CASSSPTGYEQYF. The DNA of the CDR3 is TGTGCCAGCAGTTCCCCAACGGGATACGAGCAGTACTTC.